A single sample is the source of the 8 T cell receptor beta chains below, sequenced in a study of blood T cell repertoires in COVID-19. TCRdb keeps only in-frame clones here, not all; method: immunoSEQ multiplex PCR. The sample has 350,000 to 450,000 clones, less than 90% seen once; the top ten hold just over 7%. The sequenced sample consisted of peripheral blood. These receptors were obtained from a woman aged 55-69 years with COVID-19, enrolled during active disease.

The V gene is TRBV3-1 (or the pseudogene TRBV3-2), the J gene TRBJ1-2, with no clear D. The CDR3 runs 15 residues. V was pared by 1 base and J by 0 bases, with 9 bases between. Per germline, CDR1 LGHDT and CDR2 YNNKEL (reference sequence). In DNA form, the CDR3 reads TGTGCCAGCAGCCAAGGACCGGAGTCTAACTATGGCTACACCTTC. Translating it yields CASSQGPESNYGYTF.

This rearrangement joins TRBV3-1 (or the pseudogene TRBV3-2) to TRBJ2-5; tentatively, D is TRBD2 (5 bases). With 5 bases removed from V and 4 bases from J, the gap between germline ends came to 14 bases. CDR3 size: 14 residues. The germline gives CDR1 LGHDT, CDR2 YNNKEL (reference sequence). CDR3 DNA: TGTGCCAGCAGCTCCGCCCTGGAGGCAGAGACCCAGTACTTC. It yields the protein CASSSALEAETQYF.

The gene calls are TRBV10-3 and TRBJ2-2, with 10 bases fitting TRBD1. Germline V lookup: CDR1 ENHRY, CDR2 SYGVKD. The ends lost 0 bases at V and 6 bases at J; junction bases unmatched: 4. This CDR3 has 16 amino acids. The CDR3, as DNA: TGTGCCATCAGTGAGTCGAGACAGGGGGCCTCCGGGGAGCTGTTTTTT. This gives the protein CAISESRQGASGELFF.

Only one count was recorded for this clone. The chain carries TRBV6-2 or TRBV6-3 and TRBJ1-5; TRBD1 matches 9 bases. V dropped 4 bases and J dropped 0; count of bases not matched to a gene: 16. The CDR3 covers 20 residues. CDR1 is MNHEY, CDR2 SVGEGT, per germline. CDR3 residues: CASSFSPGQGAPYSNQPQHF. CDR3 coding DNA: TGTGCCAGCAGTTTCTCCCCGGGACAGGGCGCCCCTTATAGCAATCAGCCCCAGCATTTT.

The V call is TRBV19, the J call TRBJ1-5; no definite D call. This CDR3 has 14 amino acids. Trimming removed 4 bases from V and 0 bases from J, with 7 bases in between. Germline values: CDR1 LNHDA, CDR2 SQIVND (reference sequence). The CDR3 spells CASSTVLSNQPQHF. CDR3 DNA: TGTGCCAGTAGTACGGTGCTTAGCAATCAGCCCCAGCATTTT.

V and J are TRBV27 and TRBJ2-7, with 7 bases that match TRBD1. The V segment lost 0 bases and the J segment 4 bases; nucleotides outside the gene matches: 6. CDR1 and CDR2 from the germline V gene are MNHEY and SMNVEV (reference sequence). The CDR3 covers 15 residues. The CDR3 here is CASSLSGTAYYEQYF. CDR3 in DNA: TGTGCCAGCAGTTTATCGGGGACAGCGTATTACGAGCAGTACTTC.

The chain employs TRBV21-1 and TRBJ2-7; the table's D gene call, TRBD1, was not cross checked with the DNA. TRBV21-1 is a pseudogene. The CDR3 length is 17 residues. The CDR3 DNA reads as TGTGCCAGCAGCAGGGTAGCTCGGAGACAGGGGCCGAACGAGCAGTACTTC. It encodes CASSRVARRQGPNEQYF.

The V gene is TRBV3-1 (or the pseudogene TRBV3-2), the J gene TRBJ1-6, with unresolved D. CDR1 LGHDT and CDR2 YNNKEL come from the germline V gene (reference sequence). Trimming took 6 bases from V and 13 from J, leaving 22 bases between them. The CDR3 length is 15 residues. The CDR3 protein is CASSSNAVLGAPLHF. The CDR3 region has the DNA TGTGCCAGCAGTTCTAATGCCGTCCTTGGTGCGCCCCTCCACTTT.